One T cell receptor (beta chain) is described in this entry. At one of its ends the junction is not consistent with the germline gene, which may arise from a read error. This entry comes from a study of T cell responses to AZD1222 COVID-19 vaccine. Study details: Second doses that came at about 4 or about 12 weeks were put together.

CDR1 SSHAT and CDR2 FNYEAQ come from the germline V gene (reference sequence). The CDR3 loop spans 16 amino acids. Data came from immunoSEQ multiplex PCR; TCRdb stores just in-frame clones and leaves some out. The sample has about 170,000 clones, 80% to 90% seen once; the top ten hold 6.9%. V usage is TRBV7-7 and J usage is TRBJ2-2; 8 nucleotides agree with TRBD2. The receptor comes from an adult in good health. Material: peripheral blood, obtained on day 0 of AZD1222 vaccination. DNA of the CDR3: TGTGCTAGCAGCCAAGGGCAGGGACTAGACACCGGGGAGCTGTTTTTT. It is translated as CASSQGQGLDTGELFF. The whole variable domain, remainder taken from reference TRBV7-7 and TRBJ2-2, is GAGVSQSPRYKVTKRGQDVTLRCDPISSHATLYWYQQALGQGPEFLTYFNYEAQPDKSGLPSDRFSAERPEGSISTLTIQRTEQRDSAMYRCASSQGQGLDTGELFFGEGSRLTVL.